The 24 T cell receptor beta chains listed next were all sequenced from one sample in a study of PD-L1 blockade in urothelial cancer. Profiled with immunoSEQ multiplex PCR; TCRdb holds only in-frame clones, not every one. The sample includes 35,000 to 45,000 clones, roughly nine tenths seen only once; the top ten take 5.5% to 8%. Time point defined: peripheral blood 6 weeks after treatment start. This specimen was PBMCs, taken around atezolizumab (anti-PD-L1) treatment. The receptors stem from a man in his 70s with urothelial cancer.

The chain recombines TRBV5-1 with TRBJ2-1; D possibly corresponds to TRBD2 (7 bases). This CDR3 contains 15 residues. Germline lookup yields CDR1 SGHRS and CDR2 YFSETQ. Trimming cost V 4 bases and J 4 bases, with 15 bases left between them. CDR3 sequence reads: CASSKQGGSYNEQFF. The CDR3 DNA is TGCGCCAGCAGCAAACAGGGCGGGAGTTACAATGAGCAGTTCTTC.

CDR3 nucleotide sequence: TGTGCCACCAGCAGAGATTCGAGGGGGAACTATGGCTACACCTTC. Its protein is CATSRDSRGNYGYTF. The V and J genes are TRBV15 and TRBJ1-2; D may be TRBD1 (6 bases). The ends were cut back, 0 bases at V and 2 bases at J, with 10 bases in the middle. Germline V gene lookup returns CDR1 LNHNV and CDR2 YYDKDF (reference sequence). The CDR3 has 15 amino acids.

This clone came up once. This chain joins TRBV10-1 and TRBJ2-7; TRBD1 is a possible D gene (5 bases). The germline V and J ends were trimmed by 2 bases and 9 bases, with 20 bases remaining between them. Germline V CDR1 and CDR2: WNHNN, SYGVQD (reference sequence). The CDR3 sequence is 15 residues long. CDR3 protein: CASSEGAGPLGWQYF. CDR3 nucleotides: TGCGCCAGCAGTGAGGGGGCAGGCCCCCTGGGGTGGCAGTACTTC.

The chain has TRBV18 and TRBJ2-2; 7 nucleotides match TRBD1. J lost 6 bases, V lost 5 bases, and 6 bases had no gene match. Germline V CDR1 and CDR2: KGHSH, LQKENI. The CDR3 totals 14 residues. CDR3 sequence: CASSAGTVPGELFF. CDR3 DNA sequence: TGTGCCAGCTCAGCCGGGACAGTCCCCGGGGAGCTGTTTTTT.

The V and J genes are TRBV27 and TRBJ2-6; TRBD1 aligns across 8 bases. The germline gives CDR1 MNHEY, CDR2 SMNVEV (reference sequence). V was clipped by 7 bases and J by 4 bases; unmatched bases: 6. This CDR3 is 15 amino acids long. In nucleotides, the CDR3 is TGTGCCAGCACCAATCAGGGGGCCGGGGCCAACGTCCTGACTTTC. This sequence encodes CASTNQGAGANVLTF.

This chain connects TRBV6-5 to TRBJ2-3; tentatively, D is TRBD2 (6 bases). Trimming removed 6 bases at V and 6 bases at J, with 13 bases between. Looked up from germline, CDR1 is MNHEY and CDR2 is SVGAGI. This CDR3 is 13 amino acids long. The CDR3 spells CASSPLGRDTQYF. The CDR3 DNA sequence: TGTGCCAGCAGCCCCTTAGGGAGGGATACGCAGTATTTT.

Worth noting for this clone: A read error may produce the germline difference seen at one junction end. The chain is built from TRBV28 and TRBJ1-2; unclear D gene. Germline-derived CDR1 and CDR2 are MDHEN and SYDVKM. CDR3 length: 11 amino acids. CDR3 in amino acids: CASSINFGYTF. For the CDR3, the DNA is TGTGCCAGCAGTATAAACTTTGGCTACACCTTC.

The rearrangement uses TRBV15 and TRBJ2-4; D remains unclear. Germline V gives CDR1 LNHNV, CDR2 YYDKDF (reference sequence). This CDR3 is built from 14 residues. V lost 5 bases and J 0 bases, leaving 8 bases between the germline ends. The CDR3 nucleotides read TGTGCCACCAGCGAAGAGATAGCCAAAAACATTCAGTACTTC. This codes for CATSEEIAKNIQYF.

This sequence joins TRBV9 and TRBJ1-3, with 9 bases identical to TRBD1. Germline V gene sequence: CDR1 SGDLS, CDR2 YYNGEE. Trimming cost V 2 bases and J 8 bases; bases outside gene matches: 11. The CDR3 contains 16 residues. The CDR3 sequence: CASSVGTGIGFDTIYF. CDR3 bases: TGTGCCAGCAGCGTCGGGACAGGGATTGGTTTCGACACCATATATTTT.

Written as DNA, the CDR3 is TGTGCCAGCAGCTTTGTTGCGGGGTCCTCCTACGAGCAGTACTTC. Protein product: CASSFVAGSSYEQYF. J is TRBJ2-7 and V is TRBV11-2; a weak D match, TRBD2 (6 bases). The V and J ends lost 3 bases and 0 bases respectively, with 12 bases between them. Germline lookup yields CDR1 SGHAT and CDR2 FQNNGV. There are 15 residues in the CDR3.

The chain couples TRBV7-9 to TRBJ2-7; D might be TRBD2 (5 bases). This CDR3 is built from 15 residues. Germline loops: CDR1 SEHNR, CDR2 FQNEAQ (reference sequence). Trimming pared 1 base from V and 6 bases from J, leaving 16 bases between. CDR3: CASSLGLQLRGEQYF. DNA for the CDR3: TGTGCCAGCAGCTTAGGCCTTCAGCTTCGGGGCGAGCAGTACTTC.

The genes are TRBV6-5 and TRBJ2-7, with D possibly matching TRBD2 (6 bases). Germline values: CDR1 MNHEY, CDR2 SVGAGI. V shed 0 bases and J shed 4 bases, with 13 bases lying between them. CDR3 length: 15 amino acids. The CDR3 bases are TGTGCCAGCAGTTACTCGGGCGGGGATTCGTACGAGCAGTACTTC. Protein: CASSYSGGDSYEQYF.

This rearrangement joins TRBV6-1 to TRBJ2-3; no reliable D call. There are 16 residues in the CDR3. Germline CDR1 and CDR2: MNHNS and SASEGT. Trimming pared 0 bases from V and 1 base from J, leaving 11 bases between. The CDR3 DNA reads TGTGCCAGCAGTGAAGCGCTTGGGCAGGGCACAGATACGCAGTATTTT. Protein: CASSEALGQGTDTQYF.

This chain uses TRBV15 with TRBJ2-1; 7 nucleotides align to TRBD2. Germline lookup yields CDR1 LNHNV and CDR2 YYDKDF (reference sequence). Trimming removed 5 bases from V and 5 bases from J; junction bases left unmatched: 15. The CDR3 covers 17 residues. DNA of the CDR3: TGTGCCACCAGCGCCGGACTTCGGGGCGGGGGAGACAATGAGCAGTTCTTC. Amino acid sequence: CATSAGLRGGGDNEQFF.

The chain is built from TRBV6-5 and TRBJ2-7; D is possibly TRBD2 (6 bases). V lost 2 bases and J lost 6, with 14 bases in between. Looked up from germline, CDR1 is MNHEY and CDR2 is SVGAGI. This CDR3 comprises 14 residues. The CDR3 loop reads CASSYTNKLAEQYF. CDR3 DNA: TGTGCCAGCAGTTACACCAATAAACTAGCCGAGCAGTACTTC.

The chain combines TRBV20-1 with TRBJ1-2; D is possibly TRBD1 (6 bases). In germline, CDR1 is DFQATT, CDR2 SNEGSKA (reference sequence). CDR3 length equals 11 residues. The V gene lost 8 bases and the J gene lost 4 bases, with 11 bases spanning the gap. The CDR3, as DNA: TGCAGTCCAGGGGCCCTCTATGGCTACACCTTC. Translating it yields CSPGALYGYTF.

The chain has TRBV6-5 and TRBJ1-5, with D hard to call. The CDR3 consists of 15 residues. Germline V lookup: CDR1 MNHEY, CDR2 SVGAGI. V was cut by 5 bases and J by 1 base, with 12 bases left in between. CDR3 sequence reads: CASSLQSGSNQPQHF. DNA of the CDR3: TGTGCCAGCAGTCTCCAGTCAGGAAGCAATCAGCCCCAGCATTTT.

The chain links TRBV12-5 to TRBJ2-7; D remains unclear. Germline CDR1 is LGHNT and CDR2 is FRNRAP. V lost 1 base, J lost 2 bases, and 9 bases lay in between. The CDR3 extends over 14 amino acids. This CDR3 is CASGLDTGAYEQYF. DNA of the CDR3: TGTGCTAGTGGTTTGGACACCGGAGCCTACGAGCAGTACTTC.

V is TRBV5-1 and J is TRBJ2-7; no reliable D call. Germline lookup yields CDR1 SGHRS and CDR2 YFSETQ. The V and J ends lost 4 bases and 5 bases respectively, with 10 bases between them. This CDR3 comprises 12 residues. In nucleotides, the CDR3 is TGCGCCAGCAGCCATCAAGCCGACGAGCAGTACTTC. Amino acid sequence: CASSHQADEQYF.

This chain links TRBV28 with TRBJ1-1; TRBD1 matches 11 bases. The CDR3 covers 14 residues. V lost 10 bases, J lost 7 bases, and 11 bases stayed unmatched. Germline-derived CDR1 and CDR2 are MDHEN and SYDVKM. The CDR3 coding sequence is TGTGCCACCACCATAGGACAGGGGGCCCATGAAGCTTTCTTT. As protein: CATTIGQGAHEAFF.

The J gene is TRBJ2-7, the V gene TRBV15, with D perhaps matching TRBD2 (6 bases). The V gene lost 6 bases and the J gene lost 0 bases, with 12 bases spanning the gap. CDR1 and CDR2 (germline): LNHNV, YYDKDF (reference sequence). The CDR3 has 14 amino acids. The CDR3 DNA is TGTGCCACCAGTAAGGGACTCCCCTCCTACGAGCAGTACTTC. Its translation is CATSKGLPSYEQYF.

The chain recombines TRBV5-1 with TRBJ2-7, with 7 positions matching TRBD1. J was trimmed by 4 bases and V by 0 bases; bases with no gene match: 7. The CDR3 extends over 15 amino acids. Germline CDR1 is SGHRS and CDR2 is YFSETQ. The CDR3: CASSLASSGGYEQYF. CDR3 sequence (DNA): TGCGCCAGCAGCTTGGCGTCGTCAGGGGGTTACGAGCAGTACTTC.

The genes are TRBV5-1 and TRBJ2-1, with TRBD2 matching over 13 bases. The germline V gene has CDR1 SGHRS and CDR2 YFSETQ. The CDR3 is made up of 19 amino acids. V shed 3 bases, J shed 3 bases, and the junction held 12 bases outside the gene matches. The CDR3 DNA follows: TGCGCCAGCAGCTCAACACTAGCGGGAGGGCCGACCAACTACAATGAGCAGTTCTTC. Its protein is CASSSTLAGGPTNYNEQFF.

This chain connects TRBV10-1 to TRBJ2-3; 13 bases line up with TRBD2. This CDR3 has 15 amino acids. The germline V gene encodes CDR1 WNHNN and CDR2 SYGVQD (reference sequence). The trim removed 6 bases at V and 2 bases at J, leaving 2 bases unmatched. CDR3 DNA: TGCGCCAGCAGCGGGACTAGCGGGACCACAGATACGCAGTATTTT. It is translated as CASSGTSGTTDTQYF.